This T cell receptor (beta chain) was observed in a study of Ad26.COV2.S vaccination and SARS-CoV-2 variants. Looking at the study overall: Ad26.COV2.S given intramuscularly, once or twice 56 days apart. Regarding the study as a whole: Placebo recipients showed lower spike-specific TCR breadth than vaccinees. Total T cell responses may have been underestimated by the TCR breadth and depth analyses.

This table comes from immunoSEQ multiplex PCR, and its TCRdb copy is limited to in-frame clones, with some not included. Of roughly 350,000 clones listed, approximately 90% are singletons. The treatment here: around 19 received Ad26.COV2.S at low or high dose, single or two shots; about 5 received placebo; per-sample allocation not given. On day 63 after the first injection, vaccine and placebo recipients gave samples. Expressing Wuhan-strain SARS-CoV-2 spike, an Ad26 vector served as the vaccine. Looked up from germline, CDR1 is MNHNS and CDR2 is SASEGT. Trimming removed 3 bases at V and 5 bases at J, with 2 bases between. The CDR3 extends over 11 amino acids. As for this clone: As yet, its antigen is unknown. Additional DNA sequences in this sample encode the identical CDR3.

The J gene is TRBJ1-5, the V gene TRBV6-1, with D unclear. The receptor comes from a person between 18 and 65 years old who received the Ad26.COV2.S COVID-19 vaccine or a placebo. The sample in question was peripheral blood, obtained in a trial of Ad26.COV2.S vaccine versus placebo. CDR3 amino acids: CASSEYQPQHF. The CDR3 DNA follows: TGTGCCAGCAGTGAGTATCAGCCCCAGCATTTT.